The next 13 T cell receptor beta chains were all read from a single sample in a study of blood T cells in healthy people across ages (dated by TCRdb to the mid-2010s). Libraries were made using 5' RACE. TCRdb shows the sequencer as Illumina HiSeq 2500. A second roughly 6 to 12 cycle PCR used a sample-barcoded 5' primer and a J-beta primer mix. Starting from the raw public reads, TCRdb applied fastp trimming at Q25, assembled clones with MiXCR and retained in-frame beta chains. Here each entry gathers all rows of one CDR3 protein and keeps the most common genes and DNA. The sample table records some 760,000 distinct CDR3 sequences; more than 20% of these occur just once. The ten largest clonotypes hold 9% to 9.5% of the sample. The sample was also reused in another study, on T cells of mothers and their children.

Material: blood. The source of these receptors is a boy younger than 18 in good health.

The CDR3 spells CASSLEGNFRETQYF. The DNA for the CDR3 is TGTGCCAGCAGCTTAGAGGGGAATTTTAGAGAGACCCAGTACTTC. This chain connects TRBV7-2 to TRBJ2-5, with D perhaps TRBD1 (5 bases). The CDR3 has 15 amino acids. CDR1 is SGHTA and CDR2 is FQGNSA in the germline V gene. V dropped 1 base and J dropped 4 bases, with 13 bases sitting between them.

The rearrangement links TRBV29-1 to TRBJ2-3; perhaps TRBD1 as D (6 bases). The CDR3 runs 14 residues. Germline V gene data show CDR1 as SQVTM and CDR2 as ANQGSEA. Trimming removed 0 bases at V and 3 bases at J, with 10 bases between. Here the CDR3 DNA reads TGCAGCGTTGAAGATCTAAGGGGGACAGATACGCAGTATTTT. This codes for CSVEDLRGTDTQYF.

The rearrangement joins TRBV6-2 or TRBV6-3 to TRBJ2-5; D gene uncertain. CDR1 is MNHEY, CDR2 SVGEGT, per germline. The CDR3 is 13 amino acids. The ends were cut back, 2 bases at V and 2 bases at J, with 6 bases in the middle. CDR3 residues: CASSYARQETQYF. The DNA of the CDR3 is TGTGCCAGCAGTTACGCACGACAAGAGACCCAGTACTTC.

This clonotype was observed a handful of times. J is TRBJ2-3 and V is TRBV7-2, with 9 bases identical to TRBD2. The CDR3 runs to 15 residues. Per the germline V gene, CDR1 is SGHTA and CDR2 is FQGNSA. V lost 6 bases to trimming and J lost 2 bases; unmatched junction nucleotides: 6. This CDR3 is CASSFSGSPTDTQYF. Written as DNA, the CDR3 is TGTGCCAGCAGTTTTAGCGGGAGTCCCACAGATACGCAGTATTTT.

This sequence joins TRBV25-1 and TRBJ2-5; possible D gene TRBD1, 6 bases. Near its end, the DNA agrees better with TRBJ2-7, so the J call may be wrong. The germline V gene has CDR1 MGHDK and CDR2 SYGVNS. The CDR3 runs 14 residues. The CDR3 spells CASSEGHHLGEQYF. DNA of the CDR3: TGTGCCAGCAGTGAGGGACATCATCTTGGCGAGCAGTACTTC.

DNA of the CDR3: TGCAGCGCTGGGACAGGGGGCAAGCAGTACTTC. Translation: CSAGTGGKQYF. J is TRBJ2-5 and V is TRBV29-1; 12 bases agree with TRBD1. The CDR3 has 11 amino acids. The germline V gene encodes CDR1 SQVTM and CDR2 ANQGSEA. The ends lost 7 bases at V and 11 bases at J; junction bases unmatched: 5.

A few counts support this clonotype. The CDR3 DNA reads as TGCGCCAGCAGCCGCGGGACAGGGGATGAAAAACTGTTTTTT. Its translation: CASSRGTGDEKLFF. The rearrangement uses TRBV5-1 and TRBJ1-4; 10 bases line up with TRBD1. Germline V gene data show CDR1 as SGHRS and CDR2 as YFSETQ. The CDR3 covers 14 residues. Trimming took 4 bases from V and 6 from J; bases not matched to a gene: 3.

This clonotype was counted between two and nine times. The gene calls are TRBV7-6 and TRBJ2-3, with D unclear. Trimming removed 5 bases at V and 3 bases at J, with 18 bases between. The CDR3 has 16 amino acids. Germline-derived CDR1 and CDR2 are SGHVS and FNYEAQ. CDR3: CASSDLGGGVTDTQYF. The CDR3 nucleotides are TGTGCCAGCAGCGACCTTGGTGGCGGAGTAACAGATACGCAGTATTTT.

The chain has TRBV29-1 and TRBJ1-2, with D possibly TRBD1 on 6 matching bases. Germline V gives CDR1 SQVTM, CDR2 ANQGSEA. V shed 1 base and J shed 7 bases, with 10 bases lying between them. The length of the CDR3 is 12 residues. Here the CDR3 reads CSVEGQEVGYTF. CDR3 DNA sequence: TGCAGCGTTGAAGGACAGGAGGTTGGCTACACCTTC. Variable domain in full (rest from reference TRBV29-1 and TRBJ1-2): SAVISQKPSRDICQRGTSLTIQCQVDSQVTMMFWYRQQPGQSLTLIATANQGSEATYESGFVIDKFPISRPNLTFSTLTVSNMSPEDSSIYLCSVEGQEVGYTFGSGTRLTVV.

The V and J genes are TRBV7-2 and TRBJ1-5; D remains unclear. The CDR3 length is 14 residues. Trimming removed 3 bases from V and 6 bases from J, with 12 bases in between. CDR1 is SGHTA and CDR2 is FQGNSA in the germline V gene. CDR3 residues: CASSFASDGQPQHF. The CDR3 DNA sequence: TGTGCCAGCAGCTTTGCTTCGGACGGTCAGCCCCAGCATTTT. The variable domain in full, with the rest retrieved from reference TRBV7-2 and TRBJ1-5, is GAGVSQSPSNKVTEKGKDVELRCDPISGHTALYWYRQSLGQGLEFLIYFQGNSAPDKSGLPSDRFSAERTGGSVSTLTIQRTQQEDSAVYLCASSFASDGQPQHFGDGTRLSIL.

This clonotype has more than one count but fewer than ten. The V gene is TRBV7-8, the J gene TRBJ2-5, with 8 bases fitting TRBD1. The CDR3 sequence is 15 residues long. The germline gives CDR1 SGHVS, CDR2 FQNEAQ. The ends lost 4 bases at V and 12 bases at J; junction bases unmatched: 16. This CDR3 is CASSSHSDREVREYF. CDR3 DNA sequence: TGTGCCAGCAGCTCACATTCGGACAGGGAAGTGCGCGAGTACTTC.

There are a few counts of this clonotype. V gene TRBV27 combines with J gene TRBJ2-7, with 9 bases fitting TRBD1. This CDR3 contains 14 residues. The germline gives CDR1 MNHEY, CDR2 SMNVEV (reference sequence). Unmatched junction bases numbered 5, after V lost 6 bases and J lost 2 bases. The CDR3 sequence is CASSTGDRAYEQYF. For the CDR3, the DNA is TGTGCCAGCAGCACGGGGGACAGGGCCTACGAGCAGTACTTC.

This clonotype was found a few times. The chain recombines TRBV27 with TRBJ2-1; the D is unclear. V lost 3 bases, J lost 8 bases, and 11 bases lay in between. This CDR3 is built from 13 residues. In germline, CDR1 is MNHEY, CDR2 SMNVEV (reference sequence). CDR3 sequence reads: CASSFGFGYEQFF. The CDR3 DNA reads as TGTGCCAGCAGTTTTGGGTTTGGATATGAGCAGTTCTTC.